The 17 T cell receptor beta chains below were found in one sample sequenced in a study of control samples from healthy donors and cancer patients (dated by TCRdb to 2020 to 2022). Libraries came from the immunoSEQ multiplex PCR assay. TCRdb's version of the immuneACCESS table is confined to in-frame rearrangements and falls short of the full clone set. An unresolved V gene accounts for under half of the shortfall where checked; the remainder is of unknown origin. Within this sample are some 130,000 clones, with around 90% of them counted one time only. The ten largest make up 2.5% to 3% of the sample. The sample was blood. Every receptor here comes from a man aged 35 to 55 in good health.

The gene calls are TRBV27 and TRBJ1-1; TRBD1 agrees at 9 bases. This CDR3 has 16 residues. The J segment lost 5 bases and the V segment lost 0 bases, leaving 7 bases of the junction unmatched. CDR1 and CDR2 from the germline V gene are MNHEY and SMNVEV (reference sequence). CDR3 DNA sequence: TGTGCCAGCAGTTTATCCCCGGGACAGGGTGTTACTGAAGCTTTCTTT. Encoded protein: CASSLSPGQGVTEAFF.

The J gene is TRBJ2-5, the V gene TRBV6-5; D ambiguous. CDR3 length: 10 amino acids. V was cut by 6 bases and J by 5 bases, with 4 bases left in between. The germline V gene encodes CDR1 MNHEY and CDR2 SVGAGI. The CDR3 spells CASRNETQYF. For the CDR3, the DNA is TGTGCCAGCAGGAACGAGACCCAGTACTTC.

V is TRBV5-6 and J is TRBJ1-2; D is unclear. CDR3 size: 17 residues. V was trimmed by 3 bases and J by 0 bases, leaving 18 bases between them. Germline-derived CDR1 and CDR2 are SGHDT and YYEEEE. The CDR3 is CASSYRRGVAPNYGYTF. CDR3 bases: TGTGCCAGCAGCTACCGACGGGGAGTAGCTCCTAACTATGGCTACACCTTC.

This CDR3 reads CASRGREGEILYGYTF. Here the CDR3 DNA reads TGCGCCAGCAGGGGGAGGGAGGGTGAGATTTTGTATGGCTACACCTTC. This chain connects TRBV4-1 to TRBJ1-2; no clear D gene. Trimming took 6 bases from V and 5 from J, leaving 22 bases between them. Germline values: CDR1 MGHRA, CDR2 YSYEKL. This CDR3 has 16 amino acids.

The chain is built from TRBV30 and TRBJ2-2; TRBD2 aligns across 9 bases. The CDR3 is made up of 14 amino acids. Germline loops: CDR1 GTSNPN, CDR2 SVGIG (reference sequence). Trimming took 8 bases from V and 6 from J; bases not matched to a gene: 10. CDR3 nucleotides: TGTGCCCACTCGGGGACTAGCTCCCCCGGGGAGCTGTTTTTT. Residues: CAHSGTSSPGELFF.

The genes are TRBV27 and TRBJ2-3; D is possibly TRBD2 (6 bases). This CDR3 has 16 amino acids. V was cut by 3 bases and J by 2 bases, with 15 bases left in between. From germline, CDR1 is MNHEY and CDR2 SMNVEV (reference sequence). This chain's CDR3 is CASSFRPSANTDTQYF. CDR3 DNA sequence: TGTGCCAGCAGTTTTCGACCTAGCGCGAACACAGATACGCAGTATTTT.

The chain links TRBV12-3 or TRBV12-4 to TRBJ2-7; D assignment may be TRBD1 or TRBD2 (6 bases each). V lost 4 bases, J lost 6 bases, and 10 bases lay in between. The CDR3 runs to 12 residues. The CDR3 region has the DNA TGTGCCAGCAGTTGGGGGGCGGGCGAGCAGTACTTC. The encoded protein is CASSWGAGEQYF.

V gene TRBV28 combines with J gene TRBJ2-7; D gene uncertain. V lost 4 bases and J lost 3, with 16 bases in between. Germline assignment: CDR1 MDHEN and CDR2 SYDVKM. This CDR3 spans 15 amino acids. The CDR3 DNA reads as TGTGCCAGCAGTTCTCTCCGACACCTATACTACGAGCAGTACTTC. This encodes CASSSLRHLYYEQYF.

The V and J genes are TRBV19 and TRBJ2-7; D could derive from TRBD1 or TRBD2 (6 bases each). Germline CDR1 LNHDA, CDR2 SQIVND (reference sequence). With 9 bases removed from V and 2 bases from J, the gap between germline ends came to 20 bases. This CDR3 has 15 amino acids. The CDR3 bases are TGTGCCAGCCGACGGAGGGGGGAGGTACCCTACGAGCAGTACTTC. It specifies CASRRRGEVPYEQYF.

The rearrangement uses TRBV5-1 and TRBJ2-7; 14 nucleotides line up with TRBD2. V shed 4 bases and J 4 bases; nucleotides not matched to a gene: 7. This CDR3 comprises 16 residues. Germline CDR1 is SGHRS and CDR2 is YFSETQ. The CDR3 DNA reads as TGCGCCAGCAGCCGGACGACTAGCGGGGGGGCTTACGAGCAGTACTTC. It codes for CASSRTTSGGAYEQYF.

The chain carries TRBV5-1 and TRBJ1-6; D is uncertain. Germline V gene lookup returns CDR1 SGHRS and CDR2 YFSETQ. This CDR3 has 13 residues. The V and J ends lost 5 bases and 5 bases respectively, with 8 bases between them. CDR3 region: CASSNTDNSPLHF. CDR3 in DNA: TGCGCCAGCAGTAACACGGATAATTCACCCCTCCACTTT. The full variable domain, its missing parts supplied by reference TRBV5-1 and TRBJ1-6, is KAGVTQTPRYLIKTRGQQVTLSCSPISGHRSVSWYQQTPGQGLQFLFEYFSETQRNKGNFPGRFSGRQFSNSRSEMNVSTLELGDSALYLCASSNTDNSPLHFGNGTRLTVT.

V usage is TRBV19 and J usage is TRBJ2-3, with 7 bases lining up with TRBD1. The CDR3 is 15 residues long. V shed 6 bases, J shed 0 bases, and the junction held 6 bases outside the gene matches. From germline, CDR1 is LNHDA and CDR2 SQIVND (reference sequence). In DNA, the CDR3 is TGTGCCAGTAGAGGAACAGGGGCAAGCACAGATACGCAGTATTTT. Encoded protein: CASRGTGASTDTQYF.

The chain recombines TRBV7-3 with TRBJ1-6; TRBD1 might be the D (5 bases). CDR1 is SGHTA, CDR2 FQGTGA, per germline. The CDR3 extends over 14 amino acids. V was cut by 2 bases and J by 6 bases, with 8 bases left in between. The CDR3 reads CASSLGDSNSPLHF. CDR3 nucleotide sequence: TGTGCCAGCAGCTTAGGAGACAGTAATTCACCCCTCCACTTT.

The gene calls are TRBV10-3 and TRBJ1-1, with unresolved D. Trimming removed 0 bases at V and 3 bases at J, with 14 bases between. The CDR3 is 16 residues long. Germline lookup yields CDR1 ENHRY and CDR2 SYGVKD. The CDR3 nucleotides are TGTGCCATCAGTGAGTCCCTTTTAGGAGACTACACTGAAGCTTTCTTT. Translation: CAISESLLGDYTEAFF.

The chain has TRBV3-1 (or the pseudogene TRBV3-2) and TRBJ2-2, with 8 bases identical to TRBD1. J lost 3 bases, V lost 6 bases, and 6 bases had no gene match. Germline V gene lookup returns CDR1 LGHDT and CDR2 YNNKEL (reference sequence). This CDR3 has 15 residues. CDR3 sequence reads: CASRQGESYTGELFF. The CDR3 DNA reads as TGTGCCAGCAGACAGGGGGAATCTTACACCGGGGAGCTGTTTTTT.

This rearrangement joins TRBV5-8 to TRBJ2-1; D is undetermined. V gave up 5 bases and J gave up 7 bases, with 13 bases separating them. This CDR3 region has 13 residues. Germline values: CDR1 SGHTS, CDR2 YDEGEE. CDR3 nucleotide sequence: TGTGCCAGCAGTTCTCGAGCGTGGAATGAGCAGTTCTTC. It translates to CASSSRAWNEQFF.

The V and J genes are TRBV5-1 and TRBJ1-1; D gene unclear. Germline CDR1 reads SGHRS; CDR2 reads YFSETQ. The V gene lost 5 bases and the J gene lost 5 bases, with 13 bases spanning the gap. CDR3 length: 13 amino acids. The DNA for the CDR3 is TGCGCCAGCAGTTCCACCGGTCCTACTGAAGCTTTCTTT. This translates into CASSSTGPTEAFF.